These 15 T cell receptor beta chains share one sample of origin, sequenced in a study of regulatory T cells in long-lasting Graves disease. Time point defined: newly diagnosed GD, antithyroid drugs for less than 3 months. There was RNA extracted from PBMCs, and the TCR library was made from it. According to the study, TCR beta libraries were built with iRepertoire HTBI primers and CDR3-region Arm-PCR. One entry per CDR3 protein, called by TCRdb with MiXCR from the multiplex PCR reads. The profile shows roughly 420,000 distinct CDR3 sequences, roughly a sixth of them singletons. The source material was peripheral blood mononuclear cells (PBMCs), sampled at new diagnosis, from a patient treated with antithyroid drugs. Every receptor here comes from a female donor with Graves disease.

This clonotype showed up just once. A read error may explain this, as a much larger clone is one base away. CDR3 coding DNA: TGTGCCAGCAGCCGAGTGATGGATTCACCCCTCCACTTT. Protein sequence: CASSRVMDSPLHF. This rearrangement joins TRBV3-1 to TRBJ1-6; D is ambiguous. The V and J ends lost 4 bases and 8 bases respectively, with 9 bases between them. The CDR3 extends over 13 amino acids. CDR1 and CDR2 (germline): LGHDT, YNNKEL (reference sequence).

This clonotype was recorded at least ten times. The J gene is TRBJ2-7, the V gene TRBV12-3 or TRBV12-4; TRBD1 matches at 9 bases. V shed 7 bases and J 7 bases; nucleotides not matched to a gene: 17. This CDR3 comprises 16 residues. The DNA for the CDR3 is TGTGCCAGCACCTACCTCGGCGGGACAGGGTCTAGAGAGCAGTACTTC. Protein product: CASTYLGGTGSREQYF.

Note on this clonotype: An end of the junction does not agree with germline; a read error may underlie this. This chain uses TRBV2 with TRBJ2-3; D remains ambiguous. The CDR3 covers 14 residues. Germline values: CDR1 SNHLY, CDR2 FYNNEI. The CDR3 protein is CANSEGPRTDTQYF. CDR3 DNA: TGTGCCAACAGTGAAGGACCCCGCACAGATACGCAGTATTTT.

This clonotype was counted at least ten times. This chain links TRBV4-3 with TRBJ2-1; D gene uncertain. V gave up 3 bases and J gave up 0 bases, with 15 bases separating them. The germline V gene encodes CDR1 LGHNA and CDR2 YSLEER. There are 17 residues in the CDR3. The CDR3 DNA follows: TGCGCCAGCAGCCAGGGATCGACCCAGAGCTCCTACAATGAGCAGTTCTTC. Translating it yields CASSQGSTQSSYNEQFF.

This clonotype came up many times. The CDR3 DNA reads as TGTGCCAGCAGTCCCCTGTGGAGCACAGATACGCAGTATTTT. As protein: CASSPLWSTDTQYF. The rearrangement joins TRBV11-1 to TRBJ2-3; D uncertain. Trimming shortened V by 6 bases and J by 0 bases, and 10 bases separated the two germline ends. Per the germline V gene, CDR1 is SGHAT and CDR2 is FQDESV (reference sequence). This CDR3 is built from 14 residues. The variable domain in full, completed from reference TRBV11-1 and TRBJ2-3, reads EAEVAQSPRYKITEKSQAVAFWCDPISGHATLYWYRQILGQGPELLVQFQDESVVDDSQLPKDRFSAERLKGVDSTLKIQPAELGDSAMYLCASSPLWSTDTQYFGPGTRLTVL.

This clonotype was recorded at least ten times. CDR3 residues: CATSDQTGTGELFF. CDR3 bases: TGTGCCACCAGTGACCAGACAGGGACCGGGGAGCTGTTTTTT. The genes are TRBV24-1 and TRBJ2-2, with TRBD1 matching 7 bases. The germline gives CDR1 KGHDR, CDR2 SFDVKD. V dropped 4 bases and J dropped 5; count of bases not matched to a gene: 3. The CDR3 consists of 14 residues.

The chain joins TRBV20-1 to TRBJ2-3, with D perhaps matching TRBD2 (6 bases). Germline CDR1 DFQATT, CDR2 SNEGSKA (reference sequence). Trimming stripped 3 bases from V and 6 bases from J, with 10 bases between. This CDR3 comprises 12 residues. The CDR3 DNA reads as TGCAGTGCTAGGGCCCGGGGGGATACGCAGTATTTT. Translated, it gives CSARARGDTQYF.

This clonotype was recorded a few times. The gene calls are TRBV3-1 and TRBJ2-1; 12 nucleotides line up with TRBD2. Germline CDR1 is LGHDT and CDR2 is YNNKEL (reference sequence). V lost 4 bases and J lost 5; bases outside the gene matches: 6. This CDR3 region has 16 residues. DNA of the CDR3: TGTGCCAGCAGCCTCCCGACTAGCGGGGGCGACAATGAGCAGTTCTTC. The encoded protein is CASSLPTSGGDNEQFF.

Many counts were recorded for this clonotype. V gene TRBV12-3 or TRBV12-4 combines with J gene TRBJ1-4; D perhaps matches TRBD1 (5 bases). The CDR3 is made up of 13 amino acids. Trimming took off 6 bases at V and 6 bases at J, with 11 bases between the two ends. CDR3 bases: TGTGCCAGCAGCCCGGGGACGGATGAAAAACTGTTTTTT. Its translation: CASSPGTDEKLFF.

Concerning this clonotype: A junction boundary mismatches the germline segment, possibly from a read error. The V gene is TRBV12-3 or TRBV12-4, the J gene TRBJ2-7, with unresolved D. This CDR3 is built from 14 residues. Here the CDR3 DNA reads TGTGCCAGCACCACCGGAGACTTACCCTACGAGCGGTACTTC. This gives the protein CASTTGDLPYERYF.

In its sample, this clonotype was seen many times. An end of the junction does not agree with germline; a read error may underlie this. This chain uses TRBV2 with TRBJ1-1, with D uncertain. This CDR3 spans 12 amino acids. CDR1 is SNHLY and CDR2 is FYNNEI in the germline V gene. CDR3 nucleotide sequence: TGTGCCAGCAATATCGGGTACACCGAAGCTTTCTTT. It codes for CASNIGYTEAFF.

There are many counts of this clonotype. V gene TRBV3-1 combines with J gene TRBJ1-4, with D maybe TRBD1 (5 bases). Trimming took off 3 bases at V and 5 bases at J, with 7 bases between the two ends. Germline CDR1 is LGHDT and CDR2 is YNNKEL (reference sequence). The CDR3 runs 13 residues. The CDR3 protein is CASSHRGNEKLFF. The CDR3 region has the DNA TGTGCCAGCAGCCATCGGGGGAATGAAAAACTGTTTTTT.

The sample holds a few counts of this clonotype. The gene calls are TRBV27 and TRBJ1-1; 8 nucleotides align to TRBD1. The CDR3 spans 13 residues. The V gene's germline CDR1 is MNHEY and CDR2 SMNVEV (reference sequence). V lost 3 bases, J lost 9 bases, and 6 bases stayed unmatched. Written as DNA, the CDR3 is TGTGCCAGCAGTTTGTTACAGGGGGTGAAAGCTTTCTTT. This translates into CASSLLQGVKAFF.

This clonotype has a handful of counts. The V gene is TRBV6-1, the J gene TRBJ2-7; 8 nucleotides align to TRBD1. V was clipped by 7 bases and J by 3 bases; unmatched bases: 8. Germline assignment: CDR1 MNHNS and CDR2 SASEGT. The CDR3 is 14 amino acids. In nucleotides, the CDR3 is TGTGCCAGCAACCCCTGGGACAGGAACTACGAGCAGTACTTC. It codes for CASNPWDRNYEQYF.

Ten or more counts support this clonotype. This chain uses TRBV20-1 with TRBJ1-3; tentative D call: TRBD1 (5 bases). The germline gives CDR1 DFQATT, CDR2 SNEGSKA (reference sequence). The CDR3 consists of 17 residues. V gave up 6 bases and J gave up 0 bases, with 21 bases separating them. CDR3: CSAEFNLGRLSGNTIYF. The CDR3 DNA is TGCAGTGCAGAGTTCAACTTGGGACGGCTCTCTGGAAACACCATATATTTT.